The clone carrying this TCR beta chain came up once. Its antigen is currently unknown. Exposure to brentuximab vedotin varied, and each patient had relapsed following autologous stem cell transplantation. Magnetic negative selection was used to purify CD4+ T cells from PBMCs that had been thawed. This entry is derived from a study of PD-1 blockade in classical Hodgkin lymphoma. Study-wide background: Intravenous infusions of nivolumab 3 mg/kg reached patients every 2 weeks.

Whole-study results and caveats: Some patients started nivolumab under 1 year after ASCT, and they were excluded. CD4+ TCR diversity rose significantly by C4D1, and CD8+ TCR diversity did not.

Produced via immunoSEQ multiplex PCR; TCRdb's table is partial and in-frame only. The data hold approximately 25,000 clones, with roughly 89% observed a single time. V shed 3 bases and J 4 bases; nucleotides not matched to a gene: 12. From germline, CDR1 is GTSNPN and CDR2 SVGIG (reference sequence). This CDR3 spans 16 amino acids. The sample in question was CD4+ T cells from blood, obtained at baseline. V usage is TRBV30 and J usage is TRBJ2-7, with TRBD1 identical over 10 bases. The receptor was derived from a human donor with classical Hodgkin lymphoma. CDR3: CAWSGTSTGGRYEQYF. In nucleotides, the CDR3 is TGTGCCTGGAGCGGCACTTCGACAGGGGGCAGGTACGAGCAGTACTTC.